The 14 T cell receptor beta chains below come from one sample, sequenced in a study of cytomegalovirus exposure and HLA in healthy donors. The study ran its PCR with 60 Vbeta and 13 Jbeta primers. The repertoire was sequenced with immunoSEQ multiplex PCR; TCRdb's copy has only in-frame clones and lacks some. The sample records around 130,000 clones, about 80% being singletons. Sequenced: PBMCs. Receptors were obtained from a young man in good health and CMV-seronegative.

The chain couples TRBV2 to TRBJ2-1; weak D call: TRBD1 (6 bases). Between the trimmed V and J ends, which lost 6 bases and 9 bases, there was a span of 12 bases. The CDR3 covers 12 residues. Germline-derived CDR1 and CDR2 are SNHLY and FYNNEI. The CDR3 loop reads CASSPQGIEQFF. CDR3 sequence (DNA): TGTGCCAGCAGCCCCCAGGGGATTGAGCAGTTCTTC.

The sample holds a few counts of this clone. V gene TRBV4-1 combines with J gene TRBJ2-6, with no clear D. Trimming removed 4 bases at V and 4 bases at J, with 8 bases between. Germline CDR1 reads MGHRA; CDR2 reads YSYEKL. This CDR3 contains 14 residues. The chain's CDR3 is CASSPFRGANVLTF. The CDR3 DNA is TGCGCCAGCAGCCCCTTCAGAGGGGCCAACGTCCTGACTTTC.

The V and J genes are TRBV6-5 and TRBJ2-5; the D gene is possibly TRBD1 (6 bases). Near its end, the DNA agrees better with TRBJ2-7, so the J call may be wrong. This CDR3 region has 14 residues. In germline, CDR1 is MNHEY, CDR2 SVGAGI. The CDR3 region has the DNA TGTGCCAGCAGTTACCTTGACAGGCTCTACGAGCAGTACTTC. Translated, it gives CASSYLDRLYEQYF.

This chain uses TRBV5-4 with TRBJ2-5, with 12 bases that match TRBD1. CDR3 size: 16 residues. V was pared by 0 bases and J by 5 bases, with 5 bases of the junction left unmatched. The germline V gene has CDR1 SGHNT and CDR2 YYREEE (reference sequence). This chain's CDR3 is CASSLAGTGGVETQYF. The CDR3 DNA reads TGTGCCAGCAGCTTGGCCGGGACAGGGGGCGTTGAGACCCAGTACTTC.

The J gene is TRBJ1-1, the V gene TRBV21-1; TRBD1 is the table's D call and was not checked against the DNA. TRBV21-1 is listed as a pseudogene. CDR3 length: 15 amino acids. The CDR3 nucleotides are TGTGCCAGCAGCAGACCCGGGACAGGGAACACTGAAGCTTTCTTT. It codes for CASSRPGTGNTEAFF.

The chain joins TRBV5-1 to TRBJ2-1; 14 bases are shared with TRBD2. The CDR3 consists of 14 residues. Germline V CDR1 and CDR2: SGHRS, YFSETQ. V was pared by 6 bases and J by 7 bases, with 3 bases of the junction left unmatched. CDR3 DNA: TGCGCCAGCACCTGGACTAGCGGGGGGAATGAGCAGTTCTTC. Protein product: CASTWTSGGNEQFF.

This chain connects TRBV29-1 to TRBJ2-3; perhaps TRBD2 as D (6 bases). CDR1 and CDR2 from the germline V gene are SQVTM and ANQGSEA. V shed 5 bases and J shed 6 bases, with 21 bases lying between them. The CDR3 runs to 15 residues. The CDR3 bases are TGCAGCGTTCCTCCGGGTCGTGGGGGGACGGATACGCAGTATTTT. This translates into CSVPPGRGGTDTQYF.

This clone was seen a handful of times. The chain joins TRBV5-1 to TRBJ1-1, with 8 bases lining up with TRBD1. CDR3 length equals 14 residues. CDR1 and CDR2 from the germline V gene are SGHRS and YFSETQ. Trimming removed 4 bases from V and 6 bases from J; junction bases left unmatched: 8. The CDR3 coding sequence is TGCGCCAGCAGCGCCACAGGGGGGAGCCCTGAAGCTTTCTTT. Its protein product is CASSATGGSPEAFF. Supplemented by reference TRBV5-1 and TRBJ1-1, the full variable domain reads KAGVTQTPRYLIKTRGQQVTLSCSPISGHRSVSWYQQTPGQGLQFLFEYFSETQRNKGNFPGRFSGRQFSNSRSEMNVSTLELGDSALYLCASSATGGSPEAFFGQGTRLTVV.

This clone was picked up a small number of times. The chain has TRBV4-3 and TRBJ1-1; D unclear. Germline CDR1 reads LGHNA; CDR2 reads YSLEER. This CDR3 spans 16 amino acids. V lost 0 bases, J lost 0 bases, and 11 bases lay in between. CDR3 residues: CASSQDSKQMNTEAFF. The CDR3 DNA follows: TGCGCCAGCAGCCAAGATAGTAAACAGATGAACACTGAAGCTTTCTTT.

The genes are TRBV5-1 and TRBJ1-2, with no clear D. Trimming removed 4 bases from V and 0 bases from J, with 13 bases in between. There are 15 residues in the CDR3. Germline CDR1 is SGHRS and CDR2 is YFSETQ. CDR3 in DNA: TGCGCCAGCAGCCCCGTGGTGTCGGCTAACTATGGCTACACCTTC. Translated: CASSPVVSANYGYTF.

The genes are TRBV19 and TRBJ2-1; TRBD2 is a possible D gene (7 bases). Germline V gene lookup returns CDR1 LNHDA and CDR2 SQIVND (reference sequence). CDR3 length equals 14 residues. V lost 8 bases and J lost 1, with 12 bases in between. In DNA, the CDR3 is TGTGCCAGTCAGGGGAGGGGGTCCTACAATGAGCAGTTCTTC. As protein: CASQGRGSYNEQFF.

The rearrangement uses TRBV15 and TRBJ2-2; TRBD2 matches 11 bases. Germline V gives CDR1 LNHNV, CDR2 YYDKDF (reference sequence). The CDR3 is 16 residues long. V shed 5 bases, J shed 4 bases, and the junction held 6 bases outside the gene matches. The chain's CDR3 is CATSPNLAGGTGELFF. For the CDR3, the DNA is TGTGCCACCAGCCCGAATCTAGCGGGAGGCACCGGGGAGCTGTTTTTT. The full variable domain, completed using reference TRBV15 and TRBJ2-2, is DAMVIQNPRYQVTQFGKPVTLSCSQTLNHNVMYWYQQKSSQAPKLLFHYYDKDFNNEADTPDNFQSRRPNTSFCFLDIRSPGLGDTAMYLCATSPNLAGGTGELFFGEGSRLTVL.

The chain combines TRBV19 with TRBJ2-5; 8 bases fit TRBD2. The V and J ends lost 4 bases and 4 bases, in that order; junction bases with no gene match: 8. The CDR3 totals 15 residues. Germline V gene lookup returns CDR1 LNHDA and CDR2 SQIVND (reference sequence). DNA for the CDR3: TGTGCCAGTAGTAGTAGCGGGACGGGTGGAGAGACCCAGTACTTC. Its protein is CASSSSGTGGETQYF.

This clone was seen just once. The chain couples TRBV18 to TRBJ2-3, with 9 bases fitting TRBD2. The CDR3 loop spans 14 amino acids. Unmatched junction bases numbered 1, after V lost 5 bases and J lost 1 base. The germline gives CDR1 KGHSH, CDR2 LQKENI. In DNA form, the CDR3 reads TGTGCCAGCTCAGTAGCGGGAGGCACAGATACGCAGTATTTT. This translates into CASSVAGGTDTQYF. The full variable domain, completed using reference TRBV18 and TRBJ2-3, is NAGVMQNPRHLVRRRGQEARLRCSPMKGHSHVYWYRQLPEEGLKFMVYLQKENIIDESGMPKERFSAEFPKEGPSILRIQQVVRGDSAAYFCASSVAGGTDTQYFGPGTRLTVL.